This T cell receptor beta chain was sequenced for a study of control samples from healthy donors and cancer patients. This clone has just a few counts. Profiling relied on immunoSEQ multiplex PCR, and the TCRdb table lists in-frame clones only, not all of them. The repertoire holds over 150,000 clones, with roughly 95% as singletons. There are 14 residues in the CDR3. The V end lost 0 bases, the J end lost 5 bases, and 10 bases lay between the germline ends. Germline V gene lookup returns CDR1 LGHNA and CDR2 YNFKEQ. The chain couples TRBV4-2 to TRBJ2-5, with a possible D match to TRBD1 (6 bases). Sequences were obtained from blood. The TCR comes from a woman aged 25 to 39 in good health. The CDR3 sequence is CASSQDQRGETQYF. The CDR3 DNA reads as TGTGCCAGCAGCCAAGATCAAAGGGGGGAGACCCAGTACTTC.